This T cell receptor (beta chain) derives from a study of glioma-infiltrating T cells. Using RNA template, CDR3s of TCR alpha and beta were amplified with iRepertoire arm-PCR. From the multiplex PCR reads, TCRdb called clonotypes with MiXCR, one entry per CDR3 protein. The sample has 300,000 to 450,000 distinct CDR3 sequences, 41% seen once. The CDR3 covers 15 residues. After removal of 3 bases from V and 3 bases from J, the junction contained 10 bases not matched to a gene. Germline V CDR1 and CDR2: DFQATT, SNEGSKA (reference sequence). Specimen: glioma tissue, nonneoplastic brain tissue, or PBMCs (not recorded which). This chain links TRBV20-1 with TRBJ2-7; TRBD1 matches at 8 bases. This clonotype was obtained from a human donor with low-grade glioma or glioblastoma, undergoing nonglioma brain surgery, or in good health (not recorded which). CDR3 amino acids: CSARAPQGVNYEQYF. The CDR3 nucleotides read TGCAGTGCTAGGGCCCCACAGGGGGTTAACTACGAGCAGTACTTC.